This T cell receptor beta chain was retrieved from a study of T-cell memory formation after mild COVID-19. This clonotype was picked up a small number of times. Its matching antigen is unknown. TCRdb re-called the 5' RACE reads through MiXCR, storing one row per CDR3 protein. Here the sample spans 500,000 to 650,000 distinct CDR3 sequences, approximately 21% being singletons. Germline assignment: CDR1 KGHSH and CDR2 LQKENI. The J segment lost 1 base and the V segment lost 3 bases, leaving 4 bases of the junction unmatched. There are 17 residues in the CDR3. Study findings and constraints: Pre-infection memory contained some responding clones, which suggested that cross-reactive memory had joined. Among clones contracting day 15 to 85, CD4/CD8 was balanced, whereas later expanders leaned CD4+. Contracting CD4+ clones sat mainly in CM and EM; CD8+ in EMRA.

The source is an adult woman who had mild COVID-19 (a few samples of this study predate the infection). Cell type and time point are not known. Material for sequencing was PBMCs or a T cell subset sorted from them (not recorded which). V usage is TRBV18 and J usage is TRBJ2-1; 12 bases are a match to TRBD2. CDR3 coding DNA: TGTGCCAGCTCACCCATACTAGCGGGAGGATCCTACAATGAGCAGTTCTTC. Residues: CASSPILAGGSYNEQFF.